This entry lists 23 T cell receptor beta chains sequenced from one sample in a study of neoadjuvant nivolumab and ipilimumab in lung cancer. Repertoires were generated with immunoSEQ multiplex PCR, while TCRdb's copy carries only in-frame clones and drops some. The table shows about 30,000 clones, with around 90% occurring only once. The sequencing here drew on peripheral blood, taken after neoadjuvant nivolumab, alone or with ipilimumab, at or shortly before surgery. These TCRs come from an adult with non-small cell lung cancer.

The gene calls are TRBV11-2 and TRBJ1-1; D may be TRBD1 (5 bases). Germline V gives CDR1 SGHAT, CDR2 FQNNGV. The CDR3 contains 15 residues. The V end lost 2 bases, the J end lost 0 bases, and 10 bases lay between the germline ends. The CDR3 reads CASSLTRAVNTEAFF. The CDR3 nucleotides are TGTGCCAGCAGCTTAACCAGGGCAGTGAACACTGAAGCTTTCTTT.

V gene TRBV11-1 combines with J gene TRBJ2-7; weak D call: TRBD1 (5 bases). The germline CDR1 and CDR2 sequences are SGHAT and FQDESV (reference sequence). The CDR3 length is 13 residues. The V and J ends lost 1 base and 5 bases respectively, with 9 bases between them. This chain's CDR3 is CASSLGRVHEQYF. CDR3 coding DNA: TGTGCCAGCAGCTTAGGCAGGGTCCACGAGCAGTACTTC.

The chain recombines TRBV7-2 with TRBJ1-2; D ambiguous. The germline CDR1 and CDR2 sequences are SGHTA and FQGNSA. The CDR3 sequence is 12 residues long. V was trimmed by 3 bases and J by 6 bases, leaving 8 bases between them. This CDR3 is CASSFVPNGYTF. In DNA, the CDR3 is TGTGCCAGCAGCTTTGTTCCCAATGGCTACACCTTC.

This chain links TRBV6-5 with TRBJ1-4; TRBD1 might be the D (5 bases). Germline V gene lookup returns CDR1 MNHEY and CDR2 SVGAGI. This CDR3 has 15 residues. Trimming left V 6 bases short and J 7 bases short, with 18 bases between. The CDR3: CASSSGTFEGEKLFF. The CDR3 DNA sequence: TGTGCCAGCAGCTCAGGGACTTTCGAGGGTGAAAAACTGTTTTTT.

The chain is built from TRBV10-3 and TRBJ1-1, with TRBD1 matching over 7 bases. The CDR3 consists of 13 residues. Germline loops: CDR1 ENHRY, CDR2 SYGVKD. The J segment lost 3 bases and the V segment lost 8 bases, leaving 6 bases of the junction unmatched. CDR3 in amino acids: CAIRDSRDTEAFF. For the CDR3, the DNA is TGTGCCATCCGGGACAGCCGGGACACTGAAGCTTTCTTT.

The chain has TRBV14 and TRBJ2-1; D gene ambiguous. V lost 4 bases, J lost 2 bases, and 6 bases lay in between. The CDR3 is 13 amino acids. Germline CDR1 reads SGHDN; CDR2 reads FVKESK. The CDR3 DNA reads as TGTGCCAGCAGCCCGAGACCCTACAATGAGCAGTTCTTC. It encodes CASSPRPYNEQFF.

The chain employs TRBV7-3 and TRBJ2-2; TRBD2 aligns across 12 bases. Looked up from germline, CDR1 is SGHTA and CDR2 is FQGTGA. The CDR3 spans 17 residues. Trimming took 1 base from V and 8 from J; bases not matched to a gene: 8. CDR3 in DNA: TGTGCCAGCAGCTTAAGAGAGACTAGCGGGAGTACAGGGGAGCTGTTTTTT. Translation: CASSLRETSGSTGELFF.

This chain uses TRBV19 with TRBJ2-5; 13 bases are shared with TRBD2. Germline CDR1 LNHDA, CDR2 SQIVND (reference sequence). Losses at the gene ends were 5 bases for V and 4 bases for J; bases not matched to a gene: 10. The CDR3 contains 17 residues. The CDR3: CASSLHKTSGRIETQYF. DNA for the CDR3: TGTGCCAGTAGTCTCCATAAGACTAGCGGGAGGATAGAGACCCAGTACTTC.

The chain has TRBV5-1 and TRBJ2-1, with 12 bases matching TRBD2. Losses at the gene ends were 3 bases for V and 0 bases for J; bases not matched to a gene: 7. This CDR3 has 18 amino acids. Per germline, CDR1 SGHRS and CDR2 YFSETQ. This CDR3 reads CASSSGLAGASSYNEQFF. As DNA, the CDR3 is TGCGCCAGCAGCTCGGGACTAGCGGGTGCGAGCTCCTACAATGAGCAGTTCTTC.

V usage is TRBV7-9 and J usage is TRBJ2-1; D tentatively reads TRBD1 or TRBD2 (5 bases each). In germline, CDR1 is SEHNR, CDR2 FQNEAQ (reference sequence). The V end was cut by 6 bases, the J end by 4 bases, with 19 bases between. The CDR3 runs to 16 residues. This chain's CDR3 is CASRSGRRGAYNEQFF. CDR3 coding DNA: TGTGCCAGCAGGTCGGGCCGGAGAGGGGCATACAATGAGCAGTTCTTC.

The rearrangement uses TRBV29-1 and TRBJ2-5; the match to TRBD2 covers 7 bases. V lost 4 bases to trimming and J lost 0 bases; unmatched junction nucleotides: 2. This CDR3 is 13 amino acids long. The germline V gene has CDR1 SQVTM and CDR2 ANQGSEA. The CDR3 region has the DNA TGCAGCGTTGGGCTAGCGGACCAAGAGACCCAGTACTTC. Its translation: CSVGLADQETQYF.

The J gene is TRBJ2-2, the V gene TRBV28; TRBD1 is a possible D gene (5 bases). V was trimmed by 7 bases and J by 3 bases, leaving 9 bases between them. The CDR3 has 13 residues. Germline V gene data show CDR1 as MDHEN and CDR2 as SYDVKM. The DNA for the CDR3 is TGTGCCAGCATCCAGGGTGACACCGGGGAGCTGTTTTTT. Its protein is CASIQGDTGELFF.

For the CDR3, the DNA is TGCGCCAGCAGCTTGGACAGGGACTATGGCTACACCTTC. This codes for CASSLDRDYGYTF. This chain joins TRBV5-1 and TRBJ1-2, with TRBD1 as a possible D gene (6 bases). This CDR3 is built from 13 residues. Germline loops: CDR1 SGHRS, CDR2 YFSETQ. Trimming stripped 0 bases from V and 3 bases from J, with 6 bases between. Full variable domain (rest looked up from reference TRBV5-1 and TRBJ1-2): KAGVTQTPRYLIKTRGQQVTLSCSPISGHRSVSWYQQTPGQGLQFLFEYFSETQRNKGNFPGRFSGRQFSNSRSEMNVSTLELGDSALYLCASSLDRDYGYTFGSGTRLTVV.

This sequence joins TRBV5-6 and TRBJ2-3; TRBD1 agrees at 9 bases. Germline trimming cut 9 bases from V and 4 bases from J; bases unmatched to any gene: 3. Germline V gene sequence: CDR1 SGHDT, CDR2 YYEEEE. There are 12 residues in the CDR3. The CDR3 bases are TGTGCCACCCGACAGGGGGCAGATACGCAGTATTTT. Translated, it gives CATRQGADTQYF.

V is TRBV10-1 and J is TRBJ2-7; the D gene is possibly TRBD2 (6 bases). The germline CDR1 and CDR2 sequences are WNHNN and SYGVQD (reference sequence). Trimming took 8 bases from V and 7 from J, leaving 12 bases between them. The CDR3 length is 11 residues. For the CDR3, the DNA is TGCGCCAGCGGCGGGGACTCAGAGCAGTACTTC. This gives the protein CASGGDSEQYF.

The chain links TRBV6-1 to TRBJ2-3; 12 nucleotides line up with TRBD2. V dropped 3 bases and J dropped 8; count of bases not matched to a gene: 12. CDR1 is MNHNS and CDR2 is SASEGT in the germline V gene. The CDR3 is 17 amino acids. CDR3 in DNA: TGTGCCAGCAGTGACGGCTTGACTAGCGGGGGCCCTGGTACGCAGTATTTT. Its translation: CASSDGLTSGGPGTQYF.

The gene calls are TRBV20-1 and TRBJ2-5, with D uncertain. Germline V gene lookup returns CDR1 DFQATT and CDR2 SNEGSKA (reference sequence). V was clipped by 4 bases and J by 5 bases, with 8 bases between them. There are 11 residues in the CDR3. As DNA, the CDR3 is TGCAGTGCTACCTTAGGGGAGACCCAGTACTTC. The encoded protein is CSATLGETQYF.

The J gene is TRBJ2-3, the V gene TRBV18; D is undetermined. V lost 2 bases, J lost 0 bases, and 9 bases lay in between. CDR1 and CDR2 from the germline V gene are KGHSH and LQKENI. This CDR3 has 15 residues. In DNA form, the CDR3 reads TGTGCCAGCTCACCAGGGTTCGGAAGCACAGATACGCAGTATTTT. It specifies CASSPGFGSTDTQYF.

This chain connects TRBV7-9 to TRBJ2-6, with D perhaps TRBD1 (5 bases). The length of the CDR3 is 15 residues. Germline CDR1 SEHNR, CDR2 FQNEAQ (reference sequence). Deletions cut 10 bases from V and 0 bases from J, with 13 bases between. The CDR3 protein is CAIERGTSGANVLTF. Here the CDR3 DNA reads TGTGCCATTGAAAGGGGAACCTCTGGGGCCAACGTCCTGACTTTC.

The V call is TRBV18, the J call TRBJ2-3; D might be TRBD1 (5 bases). In germline, CDR1 is KGHSH, CDR2 LQKENI. Trimming removed 4 bases from V and 1 base from J, with 9 bases in between. The CDR3 has 14 amino acids. CDR3 amino acids: CASSLGQGTDTQYF. The CDR3 nucleotides read TGTGCCAGCTCACTTGGACAAGGCACAGATACGCAGTATTTT.

The CDR3 coding sequence is TGTGCCAGCAGTTATGTTCCTCGGACAGTTCTCCAAGAGACCCAGTACTTC. Translation: CASSYVPRTVLQETQYF. The chain joins TRBV7-9 to TRBJ2-5; D possibly corresponds to TRBD1 (6 bases). Trimming stripped 6 bases from V and 1 base from J, with 21 bases between. This CDR3 comprises 17 residues. Germline V CDR1 and CDR2: SEHNR, FQNEAQ (reference sequence).

The chain couples TRBV5-1 to TRBJ2-3, with 7 positions matching TRBD2. This CDR3 has 13 residues. With 6 bases clipped from V and 5 bases from J, the junction kept 6 bases outside the gene matches. Germline V gene lookup returns CDR1 SGHRS and CDR2 YFSETQ. The CDR3 is CASKAGEIDTQYF. CDR3 coding DNA: TGCGCCAGCAAGGCGGGAGAGATAGATACGCAGTATTTT. Looking up the rest from reference TRBV5-1 and TRBJ2-3 gives the full variable domain: KAGVTQTPRYLIKTRGQQVTLSCSPISGHRSVSWYQQTPGQGLQFLFEYFSETQRNKGNFPGRFSGRQFSNSRSEMNVSTLELGDSALYLCASKAGEIDTQYFGPGTRLTVL.

This chain's CDR3 is CASSQDPRDPGGQETQYF. The CDR3 DNA follows: TGCGCCAGCAGCCAAGATCCTCGGGACCCCGGAGGTCAAGAGACCCAGTACTTC. V gene TRBV4-1 combines with J gene TRBJ2-5, with D perhaps TRBD1 or TRBD2 (5 bases each). Trimming stripped 0 bases from V and 2 bases from J, with 19 bases between. CDR3 length: 18 amino acids. Germline CDR1 MGHRA, CDR2 YSYEKL.